This passage covers 6 T cell receptor beta chains from one sample sequenced in a study of technical replicates of blood from a handful of donors. The repertoire was sequenced with immunoSEQ multiplex PCR; TCRdb's copy has only in-frame clones and lacks some. The repertoire holds 74,000 or so clones, with 95% to 97% as singletons. Material for sequencing was T cells isolated from PBMCs. Source of these receptors: a human donor in good health.

V and J are TRBV4-3 and TRBJ1-1; D is unclear. Per germline, CDR1 LGHNA and CDR2 YSLEER. V was shortened by 6 bases and J by 2 bases, with 13 bases between the two germline ends. The CDR3 loop spans 14 amino acids. This CDR3 reads CASSLESVNTEAFF. The CDR3 region has the DNA TGCGCCAGCAGTCTGGAGTCGGTAAACACTGAAGCTTTCTTT.

This sequence joins TRBV9 and TRBJ1-1; D not certain. Trimming left V 0 bases short and J 0 bases short, with 9 bases between. In germline, CDR1 is SGDLS, CDR2 YYNGEE. The CDR3 spans 15 residues. The CDR3 DNA is TGTGCCAGCAGCGTAGTGTCAGGTTTGAACACTGAAGCTTTCTTT. Translation: CASSVVSGLNTEAFF.

This clone has just one count. The chain links TRBV9 to TRBJ1-2, with 7 bases lining up with TRBD1. Germline CDR1 is SGDLS and CDR2 is YYNGEE. The V and J ends lost 4 bases and 4 bases, in that order; junction bases with no gene match: 7. The CDR3 runs to 14 residues. In DNA, the CDR3 is TGTGCCAGCAGCACCCTACAGGGGTTCTATGGCTACACCTTC. This sequence encodes CASSTLQGFYGYTF.

The rearrangement uses TRBV6-5 and TRBJ1-3, with TRBD1 matching over 11 bases. Losses at the gene ends were 7 bases for V and 7 bases for J; bases not matched to a gene: 6. The germline V gene encodes CDR1 MNHEY and CDR2 SVGAGI. The CDR3 length is 14 residues. CDR3 protein: CASTRTGGVNTIYF. The CDR3 bases are TGTGCCAGCACCCGGACAGGGGGCGTCAACACCATATATTTT.

This CDR3 is CASKSGGPMETQYF. The CDR3 DNA is TGTGCCAGCAAATCGGGAGGGCCCATGGAGACCCAGTACTTC. V is TRBV28 and J is TRBJ2-5; 8 bases map to TRBD2. The germline V gene encodes CDR1 MDHEN and CDR2 SYDVKM. With V trimmed by 7 bases and J by 5 bases, 9 bases remained unmatched. This CDR3 has 14 residues.

The chain joins TRBV6-5 to TRBJ1-4, with TRBD1 matching over 9 bases. The trim removed 6 bases at V and 7 bases at J, leaving 6 bases unmatched. The CDR3 contains 14 residues. Germline-derived CDR1 and CDR2 are MNHEY and SVGAGI. The CDR3: CASRNSDRGEKLFF. In DNA, the CDR3 is TGTGCCAGCAGGAACTCGGACAGGGGTGAAAAACTGTTTTTT.